These 12 T cell receptor beta chains were sequenced from one sample in a study of human T cells and chemical hapten exposure (TCRdb year 2021). Preparation of the library involved RACE. Sequenced on a NextSeq 500. TCRdb took the public reads, trimmed them with fastp at Q25, ran MiXCR for clone calling and kept in-frame beta chains. Each CDR3 protein appears once, grouped with its most common genes and DNA. Recorded for this sample are 100,000 to 120,000 distinct CDR3 sequences; 30% to 35% of them occurred a single time. The ten top clones hold more than 2.5% of the sample. The time point label on this specimen signifies: patch test 3, about 24 weeks after DPC sensitization. The sample's treatment or condition label is to be understood as: therapeutic diphenylcyclopropenone sensitization with weekly scalp DPC. This sample comprised whole blood, obtained in connection with sensitization to the hapten diphenylcyclopropenone (DPC). Receptor source: a man aged 40-55 years with alopecia areata. Some clones in this sample may be carry-over from other donors' samples.

V usage is TRBV11-1 and J usage is TRBJ2-5; 13 bases are a match to TRBD2. Looked up from germline, CDR1 is SGHAT and CDR2 is FQDESV (reference sequence). V lost 6 bases and J lost 5; bases outside the gene matches: 9. CDR3 length: 16 residues. The CDR3 spells CASSSTSGRAGETQYF. The CDR3 bases are TGTGCCAGCAGTTCAACTAGCGGGAGGGCCGGCGAGACCCAGTACTTC.

This clonotype was recorded at least ten times. The J gene is TRBJ2-5, the V gene TRBV7-2; D unclear. Trimming took 0 bases from V and 4 from J, leaving 0 bases between them. Germline values: CDR1 SGHTA, CDR2 FQGNSA. CDR3 length equals 11 residues. This CDR3 is CASSLAETQYF. The CDR3 DNA reads as TGTGCCAGCAGCTTAGCAGAGACCCAGTACTTC.

This chain joins TRBV5-1 and TRBJ2-4, with 7 bases identical to TRBD1. J gave up 2 bases and V 0 bases, and 5 bases lay outside the gene matches. The CDR3 covers 16 residues. Germline V gives CDR1 SGHRS, CDR2 YFSETQ. The CDR3 protein is CASSLDGTETKNIQYF. The CDR3 nucleotides read TGCGCCAGCAGCTTGGACGGGACAGAGACCAAAAACATTCAGTACTTC.

The chain recombines TRBV7-8 with TRBJ2-2, with 7 bases aligning to TRBD1. V shed 8 bases, J shed 5 bases, and the junction held 8 bases outside the gene matches. In germline, CDR1 is SGHVS, CDR2 FQNEAQ. The CDR3 totals 14 residues. As DNA, the CDR3 is TGTGCCAGCCGTCCTACAGGGGTTACCGGGGAGCTGTTTTTT. Protein sequence: CASRPTGVTGELFF.

This clonotype showed up just a few times. The chain employs TRBV7-9 and TRBJ2-1; 8 bases are shared with TRBD2. This CDR3 has 14 residues. Trimming removed 5 bases from V and 6 bases from J; junction bases left unmatched: 6. CDR1 and CDR2 (germline): SEHNR, FQNEAQ (reference sequence). The CDR3 DNA reads TGTGCCAGCAGCCTTGGACTAGCAACCAATGAGCAGTTCTTC. It codes for CASSLGLATNEQFF.

The rearrangement uses TRBV28 and TRBJ2-7; a possible D gene is TRBD1 (5 bases). The germline CDR1 and CDR2 sequences are MDHEN and SYDVKM. The V end lost 8 bases, the J end lost 3 bases, and 17 bases lay between the germline ends. This CDR3 has 14 residues. The CDR3 loop reads CASRTPRNDYEQYF. The CDR3 nucleotides read TGTGCCAGCCGGACACCTAGGAATGACTACGAGCAGTACTTC.

The CDR3 region has the DNA TGTGCCAGCAGCTTAAGGGCCCAACTAGAGCAGTACGTC. Its protein product is CASSLRAQLEQYV. This chain joins TRBV7-8 and TRBJ2-7; D remains ambiguous. V lost 2 bases, J lost 7 bases, and 12 bases lay in between. Germline V lookup: CDR1 SGHVS, CDR2 FQNEAQ. The CDR3 is 13 amino acids.

The chain couples TRBV6-6 to TRBJ2-1; 12 bases fit TRBD2. The germline V gene encodes CDR1 MNHNY and CDR2 SVGAGI (reference sequence). Unmatched junction bases numbered 3, after V lost 5 bases and J lost 4 bases. The CDR3 sequence is 15 residues long. The CDR3: CASSTLAGGYNEQFF. CDR3 DNA sequence: TGTGCCAGCAGTACACTAGCGGGAGGATACAATGAGCAGTTCTTC.

The chain employs TRBV20-1 and TRBJ1-2; perhaps TRBD1 as D (5 bases). Trimming stripped 6 bases from V and 5 bases from J, with 13 bases between. CDR1 and CDR2 from the germline V gene are DFQATT and SNEGSKA (reference sequence). The length of the CDR3 is 12 residues. The CDR3 is CSAEQVGYGYTF. The CDR3 bases are TGCAGTGCGGAACAGGTTGGGTATGGCTACACCTTC.

V and J are TRBV7-2 and TRBJ1-2, with D tentatively TRBD1 (5 bases). Trimming took off 2 bases at V and 7 bases at J, with 17 bases between the two ends. CDR1 and CDR2 from the germline V gene are SGHTA and FQGNSA. This CDR3 contains 15 residues. In DNA, the CDR3 is TGTGCCAGCAGCTTAAATATGGGGGATCGCGGTGGCTACACCTTC. It specifies CASSLNMGDRGGYTF.

This rearrangement joins TRBV10-3 to TRBJ2-4; D unresolved. The ends were cut back, 4 bases at V and 0 bases at J, with 16 bases in the middle. CDR1 and CDR2 from the germline V gene are ENHRY and SYGVKD. This CDR3 contains 17 residues. Here the CDR3 DNA reads TGTGCCATCAGTGCTGGAGCAACCGGTCTAGCCAAAAACATTCAGTACTTC. Its protein is CAISAGATGLAKNIQYF.

The chain couples TRBV7-9 to TRBJ2-7; D possibly corresponds to TRBD2 (6 bases). CDR1 is SEHNR, CDR2 FQNEAQ, per germline (reference sequence). This CDR3 is 16 amino acids long. V dropped 2 bases and J dropped 7 bases, with 21 bases sitting between them. The CDR3 is CASSLRAGLLLEEQYF. Here the CDR3 DNA reads TGTGCCAGCAGCTTACGAGCGGGCCTCCTCCTGGAGGAGCAGTACTTC.